Below, 15 T cell receptor beta chains from the same sample are listed, as sequenced in a study of blood T cell repertoires in COVID-19. Here immunoSEQ multiplex PCR was the method, and the copy in TCRdb shows in-frame clones only, minus some. The sample lists about 180,000 clones, roughly 85% occurring once. Sequenced material: peripheral blood. These receptor sequences come from a man aged 50 to 60 with active or convalescent COVID-19.

The chain joins TRBV6-5 to TRBJ2-7, with a possible D match to TRBD2 (5 bases). Per germline, CDR1 MNHEY and CDR2 SVGAGI. The CDR3 sequence is 15 residues long. V was clipped by 0 bases and J by 6 bases, with 15 bases between them. CDR3 amino acids: CASSYSSGSLGEQYF. In nucleotides, the CDR3 is TGTGCCAGCAGTTACTCGAGTGGGAGTCTCGGCGAGCAGTACTTC.

V and J are TRBV4-2 and TRBJ1-2; D is undetermined. The CDR3 runs 14 residues. Trimming left V 0 bases short and J 7 bases short, with 12 bases between. The germline V gene has CDR1 LGHNA and CDR2 YNFKEQ. The CDR3 loop is CASSQDQTTFGYTF. The CDR3 DNA is TGTGCCAGCAGCCAAGACCAGACAACCTTTGGCTACACCTTC.

The chain carries TRBV14 and TRBJ2-4, with D unresolved. Trimming stripped 4 bases from V and 6 bases from J, with 7 bases between. This CDR3 has 12 residues. CDR1 SGHDN and CDR2 FVKESK come from the germline V gene. The CDR3 here is CASSPTGNIQYF. CDR3 sequence (DNA): TGTGCCAGCAGCCCCACCGGAAACATTCAGTACTTC.

The chain recombines TRBV30 with TRBJ1-6; 10 bases match TRBD1. This CDR3 spans 15 amino acids. The germline V gene has CDR1 GTSNPN and CDR2 SVGIG (reference sequence). V shed 3 bases and J 8 bases; nucleotides not matched to a gene: 7. This CDR3 is CAWSAGQGFYSPLHF. DNA for the CDR3: TGTGCCTGGAGCGCGGGACAGGGGTTTTATTCACCCCTCCACTTT.

This chain links TRBV19 with TRBJ2-5; D might be TRBD2 (7 bases). The CDR3 runs 16 residues. The V and J ends lost 4 bases and 1 base respectively, with 16 bases between them. Germline-derived CDR1 and CDR2 are LNHDA and SQIVND (reference sequence). CDR3 protein: CASSTNRGGSQETQYF. CDR3 DNA: TGTGCCAGTAGTACAAACCGCGGGGGCTCCCAAGAGACCCAGTACTTC.

This clone was found many times. The CDR3 protein is CASSQPSGQGIFVLGTDTQYF. DNA for the CDR3: TGTGCCAGCAGCCAACCAAGCGGACAGGGGATTTTTGTATTGGGCACAGATACGCAGTATTTT. J is TRBJ2-3 and V is TRBV3-1 (or the pseudogene TRBV3-2); TRBD1 aligns across 9 bases. V was pared by 2 bases and J by 1 base, with 19 bases of the junction left unmatched. Germline loops: CDR1 LGHDT, CDR2 YNNKEL (reference sequence). The CDR3 has 21 residues.

The chain couples TRBV11-3 to TRBJ1-2; TRBD1 agrees at 7 bases. CDR1 SGHNT and CDR2 YENEEA come from the germline V gene. There are 15 residues in the CDR3. J gave up 6 bases and V 2 bases, and 9 bases lay outside the gene matches. CDR3 DNA: TGTGCCAGCAGCTTAAGATACAGACAGGGCCATGGCTACACCTTC. Amino acid sequence: CASSLRYRQGHGYTF.

The V call is TRBV18, the J call TRBJ1-4, with D possibly being TRBD1 (5 bases). The CDR3 runs 14 residues. V shed 2 bases and J shed 8 bases, with 12 bases lying between them. The germline CDR1 and CDR2 sequences are KGHSH and LQKENI. For the CDR3, the DNA is TGTGCCAGCTCACCATCGCGGGGGAGCGAAAAACTGTTTTTT. Translated, it gives CASSPSRGSEKLFF.

This chain joins TRBV2 and TRBJ2-5; TRBD2 matches at 8 bases. Per germline, CDR1 SNHLY and CDR2 FYNNEI. With V trimmed by 7 bases and J by 5 bases, 6 bases remained unmatched. The CDR3 extends over 13 amino acids. CDR3 DNA sequence: TGTGCCAGCACGAGCGGGAGCGGGGAGACCCAGTACTTC. Translation gives CASTSGSGETQYF.

There are a few counts of this clone. V is TRBV19 and J is TRBJ2-5, with TRBD1 as a possible D gene (6 bases). V gave up 5 bases and J gave up 3 bases, with 13 bases separating them. This CDR3 contains 14 residues. Per germline, CDR1 LNHDA and CDR2 SQIVND (reference sequence). The CDR3 coding sequence is TGTGCCAGTAGTTCCCCTACAGGGAAAGAGACCCAGTACTTC. Its protein product is CASSSPTGKETQYF.

This clone was seen only a few times. The rearrangement joins TRBV3-1 (or the pseudogene TRBV3-2) to TRBJ1-5, with D tentatively TRBD1 (5 bases). V lost 0 bases, J lost 7 bases, and 13 bases lay in between. This CDR3 is built from 15 residues. The germline gives CDR1 LGHDT, CDR2 YNNKEL (reference sequence). CDR3 region: CASSQEARDGQPQHF. In DNA, the CDR3 is TGTGCCAGCAGCCAAGAGGCCAGGGATGGACAGCCCCAGCATTTT.

V gene TRBV7-2 combines with J gene TRBJ1-1; the match to TRBD1 covers 8 bases. The CDR3 runs 15 residues. From germline, CDR1 is SGHTA and CDR2 FQGNSA. The V gene end was trimmed by 3 bases and the J gene end by 4 bases; junction bases not matched to a gene: 7. CDR3 nucleotides: TGTGCCAGCAGCTTCTACACAGGGGGGAGCACTGAAGCTTTCTTT. Residues: CASSFYTGGSTEAFF. Drawing the rest from reference TRBV7-2 and TRBJ1-1, the complete variable domain is GAGVSQSPSNKVTEKGKDVELRCDPISGHTALYWYRQSLGQGLEFLIYFQGNSAPDKSGLPSDRFSAERTGGSVSTLTIQRTQQEDSAVYLCASSFYTGGSTEAFFGQGTRLTVV.

This rearrangement joins TRBV28 to TRBJ2-1, with 7 bases lining up with TRBD2. J was trimmed by 2 bases and V by 7 bases; bases with no gene match: 11. Germline V gene data show CDR1 as MDHEN and CDR2 as SYDVKM. There are 16 residues in the CDR3. This CDR3 is CASNIPASGAYNEQFF. The CDR3 DNA reads as TGTGCCAGCAATATCCCCGCCAGCGGGGCCTACAATGAGCAGTTCTTC.

V gene TRBV20-1 combines with J gene TRBJ2-7, with D uncertain. Germline values: CDR1 DFQATT, CDR2 SNEGSKA (reference sequence). Between the trimmed V and J ends, which lost 3 bases and 10 bases, there was a span of 13 bases. The CDR3 is 11 residues long. The CDR3 here is CSARGAELQYF. The CDR3 DNA follows: TGCAGTGCTAGGGGTGCGGAGCTCCAGTACTTC.

The chain uses TRBV28 and TRBJ1-2; 7 bases match TRBD1. The V gene's germline CDR1 is MDHEN and CDR2 SYDVKM. CDR3 length: 15 amino acids. With 4 bases clipped from V and 6 bases from J, the junction kept 11 bases outside the gene matches. The CDR3 sequence: CASSSSPRQGDGYTF. In DNA form, the CDR3 reads TGTGCCAGCAGTTCCTCCCCCAGACAGGGAGATGGCTACACCTTC.